This T cell receptor beta chain was found in a study of spatial heterogeneity in lung cancer. Germline loops: CDR1 SGHNT, CDR2 YYREEE (reference sequence). V was clipped by 2 bases and J by 1 base; unmatched bases: 3. There are 16 residues in the CDR3. Ten or more counts support this clonotype. From the 5' RACE reads, TCRdb called clonotypes with MiXCR, one entry per CDR3 protein. Of 19,000 or so distinct CDR3 sequences in the sample, about a fifth were seen once. As to time point: sample taken at primary tumor resection. Whole RNA was taken from tumor, nontumor lung or frozen PBMC; it was then sequenced unsorted.

The rearrangement uses TRBV5-4 and TRBJ2-2; 9 positions agree with TRBD2. The clonotype was recovered from a female donor with early-stage non-small cell lung cancer. This specimen was PBMCs, taken at surgery. The CDR3 sequence: CASSFGLALNTGELFF. In DNA form, the CDR3 reads TGTGCCAGCAGCTTTGGACTAGCGCTGAACACCGGGGAGCTGTTTTTT.